This is a list of T cell receptor beta chains from one sample in a study of blood T cells in healthy people across ages. Each CDR3 protein gets one entry after TCRdb re-called the 5' RACE reads with MiXCR. The sample consists of roughly 1,300,000 distinct CDR3 sequences, around 59% of them appearing once. The specimen sequenced was blood. The receptor source for this set is a man aged 18 to 30 in good health. Each CDR3 is given with its conserved first and last residue. Each record gives: J gene, clone size, V gene, D gene, CDR3 length, CDR3 DNA, CDR3 protein. A D gene is named only where the DNA matches it firmly. Clone sizes are given selectively: once, few, many, or a class where the clone is expanded.

TRBJ2-2,-,TRBV25-1,TRBD1,13,TGTGCCAGCAGTGCAGGGGGTGGCGGGGAGCTGTTTTTT,CASSAGGGGELFF
TRBJ2-4,-,TRBV28,-,20,TGTGCCAGCAGTTTAATCGCGACGGGGCGACGTGGGTGGGCCAAAAACATTCAGTACTTC,CASSLIATGRRGWAKNIQYF
TRBJ1-2,few,TRBV4-1,TRBD1,15,TGCGCCAGCAGCCCCGCATCCACAGGGGTCTATGGCTACACCTTC,CASSPASTGVYGYTF
TRBJ1-6,-,TRBV27,-,15,TGTGCCAGCACAGGGTCGGGAGATCTGGATTCACCCCTCCACTTT,CASTGSGDLDSPLHF
TRBJ2-1,few,TRBV9,-,16,TGTGCCAGCAGCGTAGGTTCCTCAATCGAGTGGAATGAGCAGTTCTTC,CASSVGSSIEWNEQFF
TRBJ2-5,-,TRBV2,TRBD2,18,TGTGCCAGCAGTGAAGCGCTTTGGGCTAGCGGGGGAAAAGAGACCCAGTACTTC,CASSEALWASGGKETQYF
TRBJ2-7,-,TRBV29-1,-,11,TGCAGCCAAAACTGGGGGAATGAGCAGTACTTC,CSQNWGNEQYF
TRBJ2-7,-,TRBV6-6,-,13,TGTGCCAGCAGCCATGGGGTTGGCTACGAGCAGTACTTC,CASSHGVGYEQYF
TRBJ1-5,-,TRBV20-1,-,12,TGCAGTGCTAGAGATTATGGACAGCCCCAGCATTTT,CSARDYGQPQHF
TRBJ2-7,-,TRBV4-1,-,15,TGCGCCAGCAGCCAAGGGCGGGGGCCCTCCTACGAGCAGTACTTC,CASSQGRGPSYEQYF
TRBJ1-2,-,TRBV6-2/TRBV6-3,TRBD1,15,TGTGCCAGCGGCATTCGGACAGGGGTGAAAGATGGCTACACCTTC,CASGIRTGVKDGYTF
TRBJ2-7,few,TRBV20-1,-,15,TGCAGTGCTAGAGATAGTAGGGCCGGATACTACGAGCAGTACTTC,CSARDSRAGYYEQYF
TRBJ1-1,-,TRBV11-2,TRBD1,15,TGTGCCAGCAGCTTAGTTTACAGGGGGTTGCATGAAGCTTTCTTT,CASSLVYRGLHEAFF
TRBJ2-5,few,TRBV3-1,-,14,TGTGCCAGCAGCCAAGAGCCCCAGACAGAGACCCAGTACTTC,CASSQEPQTETQYF
TRBJ2-4,-,TRBV7-6,-,14,TGTGCCAGCAGTTCAAACTGGGGGTTAGGGGAGCAGTACTTC,CASSSNWGLGEQYF
TRBJ2-7,-,TRBV9,-,15,TGTGCCAGCAGCCCTCGCTATTATAGCCCCTACGAGCAGTACTTC,CASSPRYYSPYEQYF
TRBJ1-1,-,TRBV12-3/TRBV12-4,-,14,TGTGCCAGCAGTTTATATGGGGGGAACACTGAAGCTTTCTTT,CASSLYGGNTEAFF
TRBJ2-7,-,TRBV7-8,-,15,TGTGCCAGCAGCCGAGACAGATCTTTCCCCTACGAGCAGTACTTC,CASSRDRSFPYEQYF
TRBJ2-5,-,TRBV11-2,TRBD1,16,TGTGCCAGCAGATCTTCACGGGACAGGGGTCTATGGGAGCAGTACTTC,CASRSSRDRGLWEQYF
TRBJ1-2,few,TRBV29-1,-,10,TGCAGCGTCAGGGCGTATGGCTACACCTTC,CSVRAYGYTF
TRBJ2-3,few,TRBV5-1,-,12,TGCGCCAGCAGGGGGGACACAGATACGCAGTATTTT,CASRGDTDTQYF
TRBJ2-2,-,TRBV15,-,13,TGTGCCGCCAGGATGAGTGGCACCGGGGAGCTGTTTTTT,CAARMSGTGELFF
TRBJ2-5,-,TRBV7-9,-,16,TGTGCCAGCAGCTTAGTGGGGGGGCTAGTCATCGATGAGCAGTACTTC,CASSLVGGLVIDEQYF
TRBJ2-7,few,TRBV11-2,-,15,TGTGCCAGCAGCTTATACCTCGGTAGCTCCTACGAGCAGTACTTC,CASSLYLGSSYEQYF
TRBJ2-7,many,TRBV19,TRBD1,15,TGTGCCAGTAGTATAGCCTGGACAGGGGCCTACGAGCAGTACTTC,CASSIAWTGAYEQYF
TRBJ1-3,-,TRBV5-1,-,15,TGCGCCAGCCCTCCCTGGGAAGGCTCTGGAAACACCATATATTTT,CASPPWEGSGNTIYF
TRBJ2-7,once,TRBV13,TRBD2,19,TGTGCCAGCAGCTTAGGGGGTCGTGGGGGACTAGCTCGAACCTACGAGCAGTACTTC,CASSLGGRGGLARTYEQYF
TRBJ2-7,-,TRBV30,TRBD1,16,TGTGCCTGGAGCAGGGCCCGGGACAGGGTACGGTACGAGCAGTACTTC,CAWSRARDRVRYEQYF
TRBJ1-2,-,TRBV4-3,-,14,TGCGCCAGCAGCCAAGATAGGGCTAACGATGGCTACACCTTC,CASSQDRANDGYTF
TRBJ2-1,-,TRBV7-6,-,16,TGTGCCAGCAGCCGTCAAGAACCGAACTCCTACAATGAGCAGTTCTTC,CASSRQEPNSYNEQFF
TRBJ1-2,-,TRBV3-1,-,13,TGTGCCAGCAGCCAGCGAGTTTACTATGGCTACACCTTC,CASSQRVYYGYTF
TRBJ2-1,-,TRBV4-2,TRBD2,13,TGTGCCAGCAGCCATGAGGCAGCGGGGGAGCAGTTCTTC,CASSHEAAGEQFF
TRBJ2-5,-,TRBV3-1,TRBD1,14,TGTGCCAGCAGCCGATACTCAGGGGGAGAGACCCAGTACTTC,CASSRYSGGETQYF
TRBJ2-7,-,TRBV7-9,-,14,TGTGCCAGCAGCTTAAGACAGGAACCCTACGAGCAGTACTTC,CASSLRQEPYEQYF
TRBJ2-4,-,TRBV6-1,-,12,TGTGCCAGCAGTGAAGCCCTAGACATTCAGTACTTC,CASSEALDIQYF
TRBJ2-2,-,TRBV27,TRBD1,16,TGTGCCAGCGCTGCGGGACAGGGGGCGCAACAGGGGGAGCTGTTTTTT,CASAAGQGAQQGELFF
TRBJ2-3,-,TRBV12-3/TRBV12-4,-,16,TGTGCCAGCAGTTTAGGGGACCTCTCCTTTCCAGATACGCAGTATTTT,CASSLGDLSFPDTQYF